These 25 T cell receptor beta chains originate from one sample sequenced in a study of T cells after yellow fever vaccination. A single record per CDR3 protein comes from TCRdb applying MiXCR to the 5' RACE reads. The sample carries about 220,000 distinct CDR3 sequences, approximately 6.7% recorded once. Specimen: CD4+ T cells sorted from PBMCs, collected on the day of the yellow fever booster vaccination. The source of these receptors is a man aged 25-45 years who received the YFV17D yellow fever vaccine.

This clonotype has a count of ten or more. The rearrangement links TRBV7-9 to TRBJ1-4; perhaps TRBD1 as D (5 bases). From germline, CDR1 is SEHNR and CDR2 FQNEAQ (reference sequence). V lost 5 bases, J lost 7 bases, and 14 bases lay in between. The CDR3 sequence is 14 residues long. In DNA, the CDR3 is TGTGCCAGCAGCCCCCCAGGGTCAGGTGAAAAACTGTTTTTT. Residues: CASSPPGSGEKLFF.

The sample holds a few counts of this clonotype. The chain carries TRBV12-3 or TRBV12-4 and TRBJ1-5; D gene uncertain. The CDR3 has 15 amino acids. Trimming left V 1 base short and J 0 bases short, with 7 bases between. The CDR3 nucleotides are TGTGCCAGCAGTTTAGAGGGTGTTAGCAATCAGCCCCAGCATTTT. It codes for CASSLEGVSNQPQHF.

This clonotype was seen at least ten times. The J gene is TRBJ2-2, the V gene TRBV6-5; the D is unclear. Trimming took off 6 bases at V and 2 bases at J, with 10 bases between the two ends. Germline V gene sequence: CDR1 MNHEY, CDR2 SVGAGI. The CDR3 length is 14 residues. The CDR3: CASRGPKNTGELFF. The CDR3 coding sequence is TGTGCCAGCAGAGGCCCTAAAAACACCGGGGAGCTGTTTTTT.

This clonotype has at least ten counts. This chain uses TRBV10-2 with TRBJ2-3; TRBD1 or TRBD2 may be the D gene (5 bases each). CDR1 and CDR2 (germline): WSHSY, SAAADI. This CDR3 has 12 residues. V was cut by 2 bases and J by 7 bases, with 7 bases left in between. CDR3 bases: TGCGCCAGCAGTGAGGGGGGTCATACGCAGTATTTT. Encoded protein: CASSEGGHTQYF.

This clonotype was picked up many times. The chain uses TRBV20-1 and TRBJ2-7; D is perhaps TRBD2 (6 bases). V lost 5 bases, J lost 5 bases, and 10 bases lay in between. The V gene's germline CDR1 is DFQATT and CDR2 SNEGSKA (reference sequence). The CDR3 covers 11 residues. In DNA form, the CDR3 reads TGCAGTGCTGGGGCGGGGAACGAGCAGTACTTC. Residues: CSAGAGNEQYF.

The V gene is TRBV4-1, the J gene TRBJ2-3, with D unclear. The CDR3 runs 15 residues. V was trimmed by 1 base and J by 1 base, leaving 9 bases between them. Germline assignment: CDR1 MGHRA and CDR2 YSYEKL. The CDR3 bases are TGCGCCAGCAGCCAAGGGGTATTTGGCACAGATACGCAGTATTTT. The encoded protein is CASSQGVFGTDTQYF.

In its sample, this clonotype was seen many times. The gene calls are TRBV10-3 and TRBJ2-5, with D possibly being TRBD2 (5 bases). The V end was cut by 6 bases, the J end by 4 bases, with 15 bases between. The CDR3 runs 14 residues. Germline CDR1 reads ENHRY; CDR2 reads SYGVKD. The CDR3 coding sequence is TGTGCCATCAGCCCTAATGGGGAGACAGAGACCCAGTACTTC. Its protein product is CAISPNGETETQYF.

The table lists this clonotype with many counts. The V and J genes are TRBV7-2 and TRBJ2-1; D gene uncertain. The CDR3 length is 12 residues. CDR1 is SGHTA and CDR2 is FQGNSA in the germline V gene. V lost 0 bases and J 5 bases, leaving 2 bases between the germline ends. The CDR3 reads CASSLANNEQFF. The DNA for the CDR3 is TGTGCCAGCAGCTTAGCCAACAATGAGCAGTTCTTC.

This clonotype was observed a few times. This sequence joins TRBV7-2 and TRBJ2-2; D is ambiguous. This CDR3 is 12 amino acids long. Trimming removed 7 bases at V and 6 bases at J, with 9 bases between. Germline CDR1 is SGHTA and CDR2 is FQGNSA. The CDR3 DNA follows: TGTGCCAGCAACCAACTCTCCGGGGAGCTGTTTTTT. It is translated as CASNQLSGELFF.

The gene calls are TRBV7-2 and TRBJ2-1, with D unresolved. In germline, CDR1 is SGHTA, CDR2 FQGNSA. Trimming took 3 bases from V and 10 from J, leaving 16 bases between them. The CDR3 contains 14 residues. The CDR3 nucleotides read TGTGCCAGCAGCTTGGTAAAAGGCGTTAGAGAGCAGTTCTTC. Translating it yields CASSLVKGVREQFF. Full variable domain (outside the CDR3, taken from reference TRBV7-2 and TRBJ2-1): GAGVSQSPSNKVTEKGKDVELRCDPISGHTALYWYRQSLGQGLEFLIYFQGNSAPDKSGLPSDRFSAERTGGSVSTLTIQRTQQEDSAVYLCASSLVKGVREQFFGPGTRLTVL.

The chain has TRBV29-1 and TRBJ2-7; 11 nucleotides align to TRBD1. Germline V gene sequence: CDR1 SQVTM, CDR2 ANQGSEA. CDR3 length equals 15 residues. Trimming at V came to 5 bases and at J to 4 bases, leaving 10 bases not matched to a gene. CDR3 residues: CSVQPDGTGGYEQYF. For the CDR3, the DNA is TGCAGCGTTCAACCTGACGGGACAGGGGGTTACGAGCAGTACTTC.

The chain carries TRBV7-8 and TRBJ2-7, with D maybe TRBD2 (6 bases). Trimming left V 5 bases short and J 4 bases short, with 15 bases between. Germline assignment: CDR1 SGHVS and CDR2 FQNEAQ. There are 14 residues in the CDR3. Here the CDR3 DNA reads TGTGCCAGCAGCCAGGGACTCTCCCAGTACGAGCAGTACTTC. This encodes CASSQGLSQYEQYF.

This clonotype was counted at least ten times. The chain combines TRBV12-3 or TRBV12-4 with TRBJ2-3, with D possibly matching TRBD2 (6 bases). The CDR3 covers 14 residues. Trimming left V 10 bases short and J 2 bases short, with 16 bases between. The DNA of the CDR3 is TGTGCCATTTCGGTAGCGGAATACACAGATACGCAGTATTTT. It translates to CAISVAEYTDTQYF.

The chain recombines TRBV18 with TRBJ2-1, with D hard to call. V was shortened by 2 bases and J by 0 bases, with 14 bases between the two germline ends. CDR3 length: 17 amino acids. Germline CDR1 reads KGHSH; CDR2 reads LQKENI. The CDR3 coding sequence is TGTGCCAGCTCACCAAATTCGACCGCTAGCTCCTACAATGAGCAGTTCTTC. This encodes CASSPNSTASSYNEQFF.

This clonotype has just a few counts. The V and J genes are TRBV29-1 and TRBJ2-3; TRBD2 matches 7 bases. The V and J ends lost 7 bases and 3 bases, in that order; junction bases with no gene match: 10. CDR3 size: 14 residues. Germline CDR1 and CDR2: SQVTM and ANQGSEA. The CDR3 is CSALSVGGTDTQYF. CDR3 nucleotides: TGCAGCGCCCTCTCGGTGGGAGGGACAGATACGCAGTATTTT.

This clonotype was counted ten times or more. The V gene is TRBV7-2, the J gene TRBJ2-1; D possibly corresponds to TRBD1 (5 bases). CDR3 length: 15 residues. The germline V gene encodes CDR1 SGHTA and CDR2 FQGNSA. V shed 1 base and J shed 0 bases, with 7 bases lying between them. This CDR3 is CASSLVDSSYNEQFF. The CDR3 nucleotides read TGTGCCAGCAGCTTAGTTGACAGCTCCTACAATGAGCAGTTCTTC. Looking up the rest from reference TRBV7-2 and TRBJ2-1 gives the full variable domain: GAGVSQSPSNKVTEKGKDVELRCDPISGHTALYWYRQSLGQGLEFLIYFQGNSAPDKSGLPSDRFSAERTGGSVSTLTIQRTQQEDSAVYLCASSLVDSSYNEQFFGPGTRLTVL.

Comment on this clonotype: A single base separates this from a much larger clone, so it may be a read error. The J gene is TRBJ2-4, the V gene TRBV20-1; no reliable D call. This CDR3 has 10 residues. The germline CDR1 and CDR2 sequences are DFQATT and SNEGSKA (reference sequence). CDR3 nucleotides: TGCAGTGCAAAGAAAAGCATTCAGTACTTC. Its protein is CSAKKSIQYF.

The rearrangement uses TRBV7-9 and TRBJ2-5, with D maybe TRBD2 (6 bases). The V end lost 5 bases, the J end lost 5 bases, and 18 bases lay between the germline ends. From germline, CDR1 is SEHNR and CDR2 FQNEAQ (reference sequence). The CDR3 runs 15 residues. The CDR3 DNA is TGTGCCAGCAGCCCACCTGGGGGAGCGGGTGAGACCCAGTACTTC. Encoded protein: CASSPPGGAGETQYF.

The rearrangement links TRBV19 to TRBJ2-1, with D tentatively TRBD1 (5 bases). The CDR3 totals 15 residues. CDR1 and CDR2 from the germline V gene are LNHDA and SQIVND (reference sequence). V lost 4 bases to trimming and J lost 0 bases, with 10 bases between them. The DNA of the CDR3 is TGTGCCAGTAGTACCCAGGGCTACTCCTACAATGAGCAGTTCTTC. This translates into CASSTQGYSYNEQFF.

This clonotype was detected a few times. The genes are TRBV20-1 and TRBJ1-4; D is undetermined. The CDR3 extends over 13 amino acids. The V gene's germline CDR1 is DFQATT and CDR2 SNEGSKA (reference sequence). Trimming left V 0 bases short and J 4 bases short, with 6 bases between. CDR3 in DNA: TGCAGTGCTAGAGAGCAGAGTAATGAAAAACTGTTTTTT. Amino acids: CSAREQSNEKLFF.

This clonotype was seen at least ten times. The chain carries TRBV4-3 and TRBJ2-4; 16 bases agree with TRBD2. V trimming: 4 bases; J trimming: 4 bases; junction bases outside the gene matches: 4. The CDR3 is made up of 17 amino acids. The germline V gene has CDR1 LGHNA and CDR2 YSLEER. CDR3 DNA: TGCGCCAGCAGCCTAGGGACTAGCGGGAGGGATAAAAACATTCAGTACTTC. Translating it yields CASSLGTSGRDKNIQYF.

The V gene is TRBV2, the J gene TRBJ2-7; 9 nucleotides agree with TRBD2. The length of the CDR3 is 15 residues. V lost 3 bases, J lost 2 bases, and 5 bases stayed unmatched. CDR1 is SNHLY and CDR2 is FYNNEI in the germline V gene. The CDR3 DNA sequence: TGTGCCAGCAGTGACGGGACTAGCCTGCCCTACGAGCAGTACTTC. Translation gives CASSDGTSLPYEQYF.

To note about this clonotype: It may be a read error: a sequence one base away is much more abundant. The chain has TRBV7-2 and TRBJ2-1, with a possible D match to TRBD2 (6 bases). Germline V gene lookup returns CDR1 SGHTA and CDR2 FQGNSA. Trimming left V 3 bases short and J 8 bases short, with 11 bases between. The CDR3 is 13 residues long. CDR3 region: CTSSFVQRDEQFF. The DNA for the CDR3 is TGTACCAGCAGCTTCGTACAGCGGGATGAGCAGTTCTTC.

With respect to this clonotype: Its ends do not fully match the called genes, so a read error is possible. The chain employs TRBV15 and TRBJ2-1; D possibly corresponds to TRBD2 (7 bases). The CDR3 extends over 16 amino acids. In germline, CDR1 is LNHNV, CDR2 YYDKDF (reference sequence). The CDR3 DNA reads TGTCCCACCAGCAGGGCTGGGGGGGCTAGGGACAATGAGCAGTTCTTC. Its translation is CPTSRAGGARDNEQFF.

This clonotype was seen only a few times. The chain couples TRBV6-2 or TRBV6-3 to TRBJ2-7; D unresolved. Trimming cost V 2 bases and J 3 bases, with 8 bases left between them. CDR1 is MNHEY, CDR2 SVGEGT, per germline. This CDR3 is 13 amino acids long. The CDR3, as DNA: TGTGCCAGCAGTTACGGGAAGAGCTACGAGCAGTACTTC. Protein sequence: CASSYGKSYEQYF.